This T cell receptor beta chain was found in a study of shared clonotypes between healthy human individuals. Study in general: The study used three CD4 naive, three CD4 memory, two CD8 naive and one CD8 memory plate per donor.

A word on this clone: What it binds is not known.

Samples underwent the assay at deep level. Profiled with immunoSEQ multiplex PCR; TCRdb holds only in-frame clones, not every one. Among roughly 530,000 clones listed, about 95% were seen once. Study observations and caveats: Naive CD4 clonotype sharing across several donors was 4.5% to 6%. Memory subsets generally showed smaller estimated richness than naive subsets did.

V shed 5 bases and J 0 bases; nucleotides not matched to a gene: 0. Germline loops: CDR1 SGHAT, CDR2 FQNNGV. The CDR3 runs to 15 residues. The receptor was isolated from a woman in her 30s in good health. This chain connects TRBV11-2 to TRBJ2-1; TRBD2 aligns across 11 bases. Sample: naive CD4+ T cells sorted from blood. Subset meaning: CD45RA+ positively selected. This CDR3 reads CASSTSGSSYNEQFF. DNA of the CDR3: TGTGCCAGCAGCACTAGCGGGAGCTCCTACAATGAGCAGTTCTTC.